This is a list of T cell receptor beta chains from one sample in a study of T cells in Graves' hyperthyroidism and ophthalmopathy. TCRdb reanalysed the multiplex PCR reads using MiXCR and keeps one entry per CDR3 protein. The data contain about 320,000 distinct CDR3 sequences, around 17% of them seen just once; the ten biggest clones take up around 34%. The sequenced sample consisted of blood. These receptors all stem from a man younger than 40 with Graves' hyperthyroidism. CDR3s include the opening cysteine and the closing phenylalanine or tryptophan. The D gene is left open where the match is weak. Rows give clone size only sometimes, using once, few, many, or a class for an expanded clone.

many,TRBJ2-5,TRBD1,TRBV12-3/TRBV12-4,CASSSINRGQETQYF,TGTGCCAGCAGTTCCATTAACAGGGGACAAGAGACCCAGTACTTC
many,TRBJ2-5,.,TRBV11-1,CASSRRTGRGETQYF,TGTGCCAGCAGCCGCCGGACAGGCCGGGGGGAGACCCAGTACTTC
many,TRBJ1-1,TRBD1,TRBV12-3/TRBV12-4,CASSFGTGGFTEAFF,TGTGCCAGCAGTTTTGGGACAGGGGGCTTCACTGAAGCTTTCTTT
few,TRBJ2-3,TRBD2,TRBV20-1,CSAAPSGTIAQYF,TGCAGTGCGGCTCCTAGCGGGACTATTGCGCAGTATTTT
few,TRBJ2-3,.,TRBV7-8,CASSLLGPSGIDTQYF,TGTGCCAGCAGCTTATTGGGGCCCAGCGGCATAGATACGCAGTATTTT
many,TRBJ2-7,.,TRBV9,CASSVRGHSSSYEQYF,TGTGCCAGCAGCGTGAGGGGACATTCCTCTTCCTACGAGCAGTACTTC
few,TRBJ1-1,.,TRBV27,CASSLYRGLSTEAFF,TGTGCCAGCAGTTTATATCGGGGTTTGAGCACTGAAGCTTTCTTT
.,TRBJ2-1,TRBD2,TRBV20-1,CSASSGGSSYNEQFF,TGCAGTGCTTCTAGCGGGGGCAGCTCCTACAATGAGCAGTTCTTC
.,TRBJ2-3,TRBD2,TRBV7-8,CASTKGRYRTSGSTDTQYF,TGTGCCAGCACCAAGGGGAGGTACCGGACTAGCGGGAGCACAGATACGCAGTATTTT
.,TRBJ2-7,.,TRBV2,CASTPPGGFSYEQYF,TGTGCCAGCACACCCCCAGGGGGGTTTTCCTACGAGCAGTACTTC
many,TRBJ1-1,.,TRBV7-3,CASSLTMGDTEAFF,TGTGCCAGCAGCTTAACGATGGGTGACACTGAAGCTTTCTTT
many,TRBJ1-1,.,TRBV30,CAWSPGPVNTEAFF,TGTGCCTGGAGCCCCGGACCCGTGAACACTGAAGCTTTCTTT
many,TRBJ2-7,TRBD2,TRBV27,CASSLRVASGRSYEQYF,TGTGCCAGCAGTTTGAGGGTGGCTAGCGGGAGGAGTTACGAGCAGTACTTC
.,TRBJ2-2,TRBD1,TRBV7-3,CASSLWTGHTGELFF,TGTGCCAGCAGCCTCTGGACAGGACACACCGGGGAGCTGTTTTTT
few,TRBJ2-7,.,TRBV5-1,CASSLVNLGQGGTYEQYF,TGCGCCAGCAGCTTGGTTAATCTAGGGCAGGGCGGGACCTACGAGCAGTACTTC
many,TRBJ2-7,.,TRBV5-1,CASSLGGYSIYEQYF,TGCGCCAGCAGCTTGGGGGGCTACTCTATCTACGAGCAGTACTTC
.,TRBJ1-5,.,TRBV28,CASSVPGYSNQPQHF,TGTGCCAGCAGTGTACCGGGGTATAGCAATCAGCCCCAGCATTTT
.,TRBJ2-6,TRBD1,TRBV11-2,CASSPYRGQAGANVLTF,TGTGCCAGCAGCCCCTACAGGGGGCAGGCTGGGGCCAACGTCCTGACTTTC
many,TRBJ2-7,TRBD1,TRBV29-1,CSGETGDSYEQYF,TGCAGCGGTGAGACAGGGGACTCCTACGAGCAGTACTTC
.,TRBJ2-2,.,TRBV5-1,CASSLRTDPTRTGELFF,TGCGCCAGCAGCCTGAGGACGGACCCCACCCGAACCGGGGAGCTGTTTTTT
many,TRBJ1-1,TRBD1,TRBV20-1,CSAYDRARGAEAFF,TGCAGTGCATACGACAGGGCTCGCGGGGCTGAAGCTTTCTTT
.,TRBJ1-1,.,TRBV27,CASGHRATPSTEAFF,TGTGCCAGTGGACACCGCGCCACTCCGAGCACTGAAGCTTTCTTT